The present TCR beta chain was sequenced within a study of post-analysis software for immune sequencing data. General study results and limits: Included in a set of about 5 TRBV segments more frequent in patients than controls were TRBV5-6, TRBV5-1 and TRBV20-1.

Germline-derived CDR1 and CDR2 are SGHRS and YFSETQ. There are 15 residues in the CDR3. Trimming left V 0 bases short and J 2 bases short, with 12 bases between. Turning to this clonotype: The target antigen is unknown.

Unique molecular identifiers were present in the TCR beta cDNA libraries. TCRdb redid the calling of the PCR reads with MiXCR, one entry per CDR3 protein. The sample holds over 150,000 distinct CDR3 sequences, over 25% seen once. Sample: blood. This receptor was taken from a girl aged 10 to 17 with multiple sclerosis. The chain links TRBV5-1 to TRBJ2-7; D is possibly TRBD1 or TRBD2 (6 bases each). The CDR3 is CASSLVSGAAYEQYF. The CDR3 region has the DNA TGCGCCAGCAGCTTGGTGTCGGGGGCCGCCTACGAGCAGTACTTC. Based on the CDR3 plus reference TRBV5-1 and TRBJ2-7, the full variable domain is KAGVTQTPRYLIKTRGQQVTLSCSPISGHRSVSWYQQTPGQGLQFLFEYFSETQRNKGNFPGRFSGRQFSNSRSEMNVSTLELGDSALYLCASSLVSGAAYEQYFGPGTRLTVT.